This T cell receptor beta chain was sequenced during a study of shared clonotypes between healthy human individuals. Across the study: Donor ages ranged 18 to 49 years: a couple of women, a few men. Study-level points and caveats: Researchers sampled only blood; tissue repertoires likely differ.

As for this clone: The target antigen is unknown.

The unsorted samples took tens of millions of PBMCs to get genomic DNA. CDR3 length equals 17 residues. CDR1 is MGHDK and CDR2 is SYGVNS in the germline V gene. V was cut by 5 bases and J by 2 bases, with 19 bases left in between. Deep-level running was used for the assay. Libraries were prepared by immunoSEQ multiplex PCR; TCRdb keeps only in-frame clonotypes and omits some of them. This sample yields about 520,000 clones, of which 81% are seen a single time; roughly an eighth belongs to the top ten. The source is a woman aged 40-49 years in good health. Some clones in this sample may be carry-over from other donors' samples. The specimen was PBMCs. V gene TRBV25-1 combines with J gene TRBJ2-4; D is possibly TRBD1 or TRBD2 (5 bases each). DNA for the CDR3: TGTGCCAGCAGTACGTCCGGGACCGTGAGTTCCAAAAACATTCAGTACTTC. Translating gives CASSTSGTVSSKNIQYF.